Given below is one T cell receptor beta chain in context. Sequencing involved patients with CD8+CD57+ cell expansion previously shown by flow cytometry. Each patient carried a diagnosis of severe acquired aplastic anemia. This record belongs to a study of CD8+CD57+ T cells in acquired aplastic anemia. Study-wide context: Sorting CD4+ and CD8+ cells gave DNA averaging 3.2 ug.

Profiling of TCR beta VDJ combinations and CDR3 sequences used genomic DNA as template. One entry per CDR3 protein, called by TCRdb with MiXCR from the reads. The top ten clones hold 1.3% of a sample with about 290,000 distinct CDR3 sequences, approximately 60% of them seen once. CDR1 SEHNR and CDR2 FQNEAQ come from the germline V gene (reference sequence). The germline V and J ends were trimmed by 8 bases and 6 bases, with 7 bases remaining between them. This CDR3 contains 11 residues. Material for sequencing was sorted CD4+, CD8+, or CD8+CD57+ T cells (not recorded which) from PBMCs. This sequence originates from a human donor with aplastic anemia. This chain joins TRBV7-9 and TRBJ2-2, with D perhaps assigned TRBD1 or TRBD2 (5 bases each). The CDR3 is CASWDAGELFF. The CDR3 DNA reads TGTGCCAGCTGGGACGCCGGGGAGCTGTTTTTT.